This T cell receptor (beta chain) was recovered during a study of vaccination effects on CD4 cells after COVID-19. A word on this clone: As yet, its antigen is unknown.

Libraries were prepared by immunoSEQ multiplex PCR; TCRdb keeps only in-frame clonotypes and omits some of them. Among fewer than 40,000 clones listed, 82% were seen once. Before any sequencing was done, the ViraFEST assay used viral peptide pools to expand antigen-specific CD4+ T cells. Following 10 days of culture, CD4+ T cells were isolated. The vaccine given was either BNT162b2 or mRNA-1273, in two doses. The CDR3 has 14 amino acids. Germline CDR1 is SGHRS and CDR2 is YFSETQ. V lost 4 bases and J lost 4; bases outside the gene matches: 4. The receptor was isolated from a human donor who received a COVID-19 vaccine. Some clones in this sample may be carry-over from other donors' samples. Sample: CD4+ T cells from PBMCs cultured with HCoV-NL63 spike peptides, taken after COVID-19 vaccination. The chain is built from TRBV5-1 and TRBJ1-3; 8 bases align to TRBD1. In nucleotides, the CDR3 is TGCGCCAGCAGCGGCGGGACAGGCGGAAACACCATATATTTT. Translating gives CASSGGTGGNTIYF.